This T cell receptor (beta chain) was identified in a study of T cells in Graves' hyperthyroidism and ophthalmopathy. Study-level points and caveats: Also found in blood were most expanded thyroid clonotypes above 0.001.

The source material, RNA transcripts, was used to amplify TCR beta CDR3 regions. TCR CDR3 regions were first amplified by RT-PCR with HTBI primers. TCRdb reanalysed the multiplex PCR reads using MiXCR and keeps one entry per CDR3 protein. This repertoire shows a few hundred thousand distinct CDR3 sequences, roughly 15% found once; its top ten account for 30% to 35%. Germline assignment: CDR1 LNHDA and CDR2 SQIVND (reference sequence). The CDR3 spans 15 residues. V was pared by 4 bases and J by 2 bases, with 3 bases of the junction left unmatched. Turning to this clonotype: The target antigen is unknown.

The TCR comes from a woman aged 40 to 50 with Graves' ophthalmopathy. The sequenced sample was blood. This chain joins TRBV19 and TRBJ2-5; 11 bases are a match to TRBD2. The CDR3 loop reads CASSTTSGGQETQYF. The CDR3 DNA is TGTGCCAGTAGTACAACTAGCGGGGGTCAAGAGACCCAGTACTTC.